The text below deals with one T cell receptor beta chain. Its target is unknown. Clones were read by immunoSEQ multiplex PCR, and TCRdb kept only the in-frame ones, dropping some. The data show about 34,000 clones, 88% seen once. Germline CDR1 MNHEY, CDR2 SVGAGI. V lost 6 bases and J 9 bases, leaving 15 bases between the germline ends. The CDR3 contains 13 residues. These data come from a study of T cells in localized non-small cell lung cancer. Points from the study as a whole: The study detected a median approximately 57 of the top 100 tumor clones in adjacent lung. Longer survival (overall) was linked to higher T cell density in blood. Adjacent uninvolved lung tissue had the highest T cell clonality, exceeding tumor.

This TCR derives from a woman aged 40-70 years with stage I lung adenocarcinoma. Sequencing was performed on peripheral blood, taken before any cancer treatment. The V call is TRBV6-5, the J call TRBJ2-1, with TRBD2 as a possible D gene (6 bases). CDR3 protein: CASRAPGESEQFF. The CDR3 DNA reads TGTGCCAGCAGAGCCCCGGGGGAATCTGAGCAGTTCTTC.